This TCR beta chain emerged from a study of blood T cells in healthy people across ages (dated by TCRdb to about 2015). A note on the overall study: In model experiments, roughly one uniquely barcoded TCR beta cDNA molecule per two T cells was captured by template switching. Donors of different ages were randomly distributed across sequencing lanes to avoid experimental bias. Using the same blood draw, the study looked at two additional independent replicas of 1 million unique cDNA reads for two donors, one aged 18 to 30 and the other aged 80 or older. Donors were grouped into four age groups: young (average 16 years), middle-aged (39), aged (about 59) and long-lived (about 89). To track age-related changes in TCR beta repertoire diversity, the study relied on deep sequencing normalized with unique cDNA molecular identifiers. The research as a whole found: Conclusive comparison of naive and antigen-experienced compartments was prevented by the profiling of bulk unsorted PBMCs. Compared with the aged group, more naive CD4+ T cells, fewer expanded clones and increased TCR diversity were shown by the long-lived group, suggesting age selection. Observed TCR beta diversity per million T cells fell roughly linearly with age, and a significant reduction was already apparent by age roughly 40. Total diversity estimates from one million sequenced T cells were considered lower bounds and underestimates. The CMV infection status of donors was not known, potentially confounding age-related changes in expanded clonotypes. The percentage of naive T cells measured by flow cytometry correlated strongly with observed TCR beta diversity.

The sample holds a few counts of this clonotype. Its antigen specificity is not known. No per-base quality is available; no much larger clone lies one base away. Donors were 39 systemically healthy Caucasian individuals from Russia aged roughly 6 to 100 years. Ten milliliters of peripheral blood were drawn from each donor into EDTA-treated Vacutainer tubes. Ficoll-Paque density-gradient centrifugation was used to isolate PBMCs, with at least 6 million per sample. Total RNA, at least 6 micrograms per sample, was extracted from PBMCs with Trizol reagent. The percentages of naive CD45RAhigh/CD27high T cells were determined by flow cytometry on a PBMC aliquot from every donor. CDR1 and CDR2 are read off the germline V gene as KGHSH and LQKENI. The germline V end is reduced by 5 bases and the J end by 6 bases; junction bases left unmatched: 11. Including cysteine and phenylalanine, the CDR3 has 15 amino acids. CDR3 DNA is the only sequence kept; it has 45 bases, read in frame from the first base.

Library preparation was by 5' RACE. Sequencing was carried out with an Illumina HiSeq 2500. A second PCR of about 6 to 12 cycles was run with a J-beta primer mix and a sample-barcoded 5' primer. A unique molecular identifier was introduced onto each TCR beta cDNA molecule by a template-switch 5' adaptor carrying 12 random nucleotides. At least 3 million CDR3-containing paired-end reads were obtained from each sample. All of the RNA was converted into first-strand cDNA using the Mint cDNA synthesis kit, with a TRBC-specific oligonucleotide serving as the primer. After uracil-DNA glycosylase treatment, a first 18-cycle PCR used universal primers M1SS and BC2_uni_R on all cDNA. Under the source paper's analysis protocol: For normalization, 1 million high-quality reads were randomly selected from each sample, with every read carrying a distinct molecular identifier. Instead of being binned into consensus sequences, reads that shared molecular identifiers were thrown out. MiTCR, run with a Q25 quality threshold and the strictest error-elimination algorithm, handled CDR3 identification, clonotype clustering and error correction. A nonparametric unseen species model with Euler transformation was used to estimate lower-bound total TCR beta diversity. Using fastp trimming at Q25 and MiXCR clonotype assembly, TCRdb reanalyzed the public sequencing data and kept in-frame beta chains. Each entry is one CDR3 protein sequence, shown with its most common DNA and genes. The V and J calls were not made by the authors but by TCRdb's processing. The sample yields about 1.1 million distinct CDR3 sequences; 35% to 40% were counted once. Approximately 14% of the sample is in the top ten clones.

The TCR originated in a man younger than 35 in good health. The chain is encoded by TRBV18 joined to TRBJ2-7, with 9 bases matching TRBD1. The source material was blood. The sequence in DNA is TGTGCCAGCTCAACTGGGACAGGGCAGACTACCGAGCAGTACTTC. Its translation reads: CASSTGTGQTTEQYF.